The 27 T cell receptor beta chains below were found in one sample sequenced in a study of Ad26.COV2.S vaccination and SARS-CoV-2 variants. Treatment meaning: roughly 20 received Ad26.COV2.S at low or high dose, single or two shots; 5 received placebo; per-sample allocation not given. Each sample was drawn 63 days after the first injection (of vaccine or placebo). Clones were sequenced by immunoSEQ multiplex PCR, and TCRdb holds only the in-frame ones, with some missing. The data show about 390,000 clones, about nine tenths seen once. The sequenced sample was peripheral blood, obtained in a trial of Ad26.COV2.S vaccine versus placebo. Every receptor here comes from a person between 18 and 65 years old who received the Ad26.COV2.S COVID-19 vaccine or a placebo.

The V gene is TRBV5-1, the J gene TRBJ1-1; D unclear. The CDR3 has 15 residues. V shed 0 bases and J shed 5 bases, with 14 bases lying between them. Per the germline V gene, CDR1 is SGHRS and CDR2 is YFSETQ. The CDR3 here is CASSLAYEGMTEAFF. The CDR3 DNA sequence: TGCGCCAGCAGCTTGGCCTACGAGGGAATGACTGAAGCTTTCTTT.

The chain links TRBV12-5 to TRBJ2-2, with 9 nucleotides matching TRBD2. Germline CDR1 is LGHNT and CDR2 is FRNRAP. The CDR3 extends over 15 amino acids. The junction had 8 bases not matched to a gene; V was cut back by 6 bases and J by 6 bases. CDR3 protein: CASGTGTSLPGELFF. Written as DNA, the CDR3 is TGTGCTAGTGGCACCGGGACTAGCCTCCCCGGGGAGCTGTTTTTT.

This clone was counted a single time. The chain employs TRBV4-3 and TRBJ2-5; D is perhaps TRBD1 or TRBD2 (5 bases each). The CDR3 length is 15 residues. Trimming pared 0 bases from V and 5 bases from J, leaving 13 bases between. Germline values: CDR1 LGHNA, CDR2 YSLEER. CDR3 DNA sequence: TGCGCCAGCAGCCAAGAACGGTCGGGGACGGAGACCCAGTACTTC. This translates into CASSQERSGTETQYF.

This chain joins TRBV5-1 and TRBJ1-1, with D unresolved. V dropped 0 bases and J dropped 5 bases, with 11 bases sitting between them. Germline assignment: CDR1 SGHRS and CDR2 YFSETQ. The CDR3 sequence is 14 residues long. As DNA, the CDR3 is TGCGCCAGCAGCTTGGAGGATTGGGATACTGAAGCTTTCTTT. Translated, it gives CASSLEDWDTEAFF.

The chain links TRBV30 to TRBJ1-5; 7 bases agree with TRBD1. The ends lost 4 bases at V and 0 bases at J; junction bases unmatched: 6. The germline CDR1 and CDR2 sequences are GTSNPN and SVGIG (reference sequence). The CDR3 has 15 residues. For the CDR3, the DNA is TGTGCCTGGAAGGAGACAGGGCGTAGCAATCAGCCCCAGCATTTT. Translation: CAWKETGRSNQPQHF.

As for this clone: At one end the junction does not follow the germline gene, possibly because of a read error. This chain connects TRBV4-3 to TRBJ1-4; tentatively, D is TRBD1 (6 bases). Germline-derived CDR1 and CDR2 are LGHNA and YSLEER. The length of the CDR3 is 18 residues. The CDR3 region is CASRQDRTLPATNEKLFF. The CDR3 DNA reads TGCGCCAGCAGGCAAGACAGGACTCTTCCCGCAACTAATGAAAAACTGTTTTTT.

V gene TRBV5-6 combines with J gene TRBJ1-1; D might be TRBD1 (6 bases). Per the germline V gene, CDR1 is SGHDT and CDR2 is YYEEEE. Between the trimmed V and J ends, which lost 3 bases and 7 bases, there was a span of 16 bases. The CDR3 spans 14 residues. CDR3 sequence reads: CASSSMDRPFEAFF. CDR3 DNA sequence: TGTGCCAGCAGCTCGATGGACAGACCATTTGAAGCTTTCTTT.

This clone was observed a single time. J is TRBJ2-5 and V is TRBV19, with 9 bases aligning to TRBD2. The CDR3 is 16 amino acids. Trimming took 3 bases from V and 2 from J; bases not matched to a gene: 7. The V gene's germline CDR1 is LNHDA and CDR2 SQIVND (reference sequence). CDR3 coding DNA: TGTGCCAGTAGTATCGGTGGCCTAGCGGGACAAGAGACCCAGTACTTC. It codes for CASSIGGLAGQETQYF.

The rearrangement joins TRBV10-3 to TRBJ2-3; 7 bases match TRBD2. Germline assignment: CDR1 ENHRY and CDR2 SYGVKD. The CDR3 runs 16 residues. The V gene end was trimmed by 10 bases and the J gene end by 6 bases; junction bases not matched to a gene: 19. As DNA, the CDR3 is TGTGCCACCCTTCAAGGGACTACCACCTTCAGCGATACGCAGTATTTT. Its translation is CATLQGTTTFSDTQYF.

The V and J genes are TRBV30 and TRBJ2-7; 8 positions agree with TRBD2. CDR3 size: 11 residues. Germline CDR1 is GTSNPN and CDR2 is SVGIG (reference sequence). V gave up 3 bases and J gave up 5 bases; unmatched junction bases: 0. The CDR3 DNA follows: TGTGCCTGGAGCGGGGGGGACGAGCAGTACTTC. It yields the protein CAWSGGDEQYF.

CDR3 nucleotides: TGCAGTGCTAGTTCTAGCGGGGGCTTGTCAGATACGCAGTATTTT. Residues: CSASSSGGLSDTQYF. This chain joins TRBV20-1 and TRBJ2-3; 10 nucleotides agree with TRBD2. V shed 3 bases, J shed 4 bases, and the junction held 7 bases outside the gene matches. The CDR3 length is 15 residues. Germline V gene data show CDR1 as DFQATT and CDR2 as SNEGSKA (reference sequence).

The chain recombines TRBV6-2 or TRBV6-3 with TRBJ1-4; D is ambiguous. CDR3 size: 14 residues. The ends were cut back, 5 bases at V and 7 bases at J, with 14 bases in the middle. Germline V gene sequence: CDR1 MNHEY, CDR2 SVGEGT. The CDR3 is CASSRERRGEKLFF. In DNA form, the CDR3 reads TGTGCCAGCAGTCGGGAAAGGCGAGGTGAAAAACTGTTTTTT.

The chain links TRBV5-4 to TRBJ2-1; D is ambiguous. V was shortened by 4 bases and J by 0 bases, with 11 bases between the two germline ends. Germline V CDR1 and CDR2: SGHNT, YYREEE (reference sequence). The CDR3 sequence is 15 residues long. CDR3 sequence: CASSPFVSSYNEQFF. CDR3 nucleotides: TGTGCCAGCAGCCCCTTTGTGAGCTCCTACAATGAGCAGTTCTTC.

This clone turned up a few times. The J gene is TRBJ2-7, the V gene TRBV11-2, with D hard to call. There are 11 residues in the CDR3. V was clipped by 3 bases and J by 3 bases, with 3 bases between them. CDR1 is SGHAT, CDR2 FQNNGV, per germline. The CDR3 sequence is CASSFFYEQYF. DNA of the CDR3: TGTGCCAGCAGCTTTTTCTACGAGCAGTACTTC.

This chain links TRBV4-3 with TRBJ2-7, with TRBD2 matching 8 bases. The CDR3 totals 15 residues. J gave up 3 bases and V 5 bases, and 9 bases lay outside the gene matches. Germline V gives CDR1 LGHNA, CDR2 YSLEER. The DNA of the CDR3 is TGCGCCAGCAGCACACACGCTAGCGGGTTCTACGAGCAGTACTTC. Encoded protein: CASSTHASGFYEQYF.

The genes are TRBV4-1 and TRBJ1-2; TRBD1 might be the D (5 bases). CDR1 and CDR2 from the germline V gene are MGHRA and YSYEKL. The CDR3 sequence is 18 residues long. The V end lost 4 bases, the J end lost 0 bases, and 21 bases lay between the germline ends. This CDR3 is CASSLPGWGPSTNYGYTF. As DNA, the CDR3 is TGCGCCAGCAGCCTCCCGGGATGGGGCCCCTCAACTAACTATGGCTACACCTTC.

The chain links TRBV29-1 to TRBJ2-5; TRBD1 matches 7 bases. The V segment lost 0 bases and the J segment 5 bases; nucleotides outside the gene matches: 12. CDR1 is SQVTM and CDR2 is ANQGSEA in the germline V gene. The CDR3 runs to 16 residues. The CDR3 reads CSVEDRVGGLGETQYF. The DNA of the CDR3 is TGCAGCGTTGAAGATCGGGTAGGGGGCCTTGGGGAGACCCAGTACTTC. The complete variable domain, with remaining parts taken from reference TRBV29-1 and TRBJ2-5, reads SAVISQKPSRDICQRGTSLTIQCQVDSQVTMMFWYRQQPGQSLTLIATANQGSEATYESGFVIDKFPISRPNLTFSTLTVSNMSPEDSSIYLCSVEDRVGGLGETQYFGPGTRLLVL.

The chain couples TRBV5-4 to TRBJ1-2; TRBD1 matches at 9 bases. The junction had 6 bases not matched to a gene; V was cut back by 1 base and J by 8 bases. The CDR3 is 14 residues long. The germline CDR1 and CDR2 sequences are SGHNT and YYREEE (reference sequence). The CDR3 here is CASSLLRTGEGYTF. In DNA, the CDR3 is TGTGCCAGCAGCTTGCTTCGGACAGGGGAGGGCTACACCTTC.

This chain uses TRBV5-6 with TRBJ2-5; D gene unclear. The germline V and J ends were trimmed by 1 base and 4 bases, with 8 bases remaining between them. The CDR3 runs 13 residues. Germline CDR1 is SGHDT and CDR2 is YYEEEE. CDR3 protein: CASSLTVGETQYF. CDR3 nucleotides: TGTGCCAGCAGCTTGACAGTGGGAGAGACCCAGTACTTC.

CDR3 sequence (DNA): TGTGCCAGCAGTTACAAAACTACAGGGGTGAACACTGAAGCTTTCTTT. It encodes CASSYKTTGVNTEAFF. The rearrangement uses TRBV6-2 or TRBV6-3 and TRBJ1-1; 7 bases fit TRBD1. Germline CDR1 is MNHEY and CDR2 is SVGEGT. This CDR3 is 16 amino acids long. The trim removed 2 bases at V and 0 bases at J, leaving 6 bases unmatched.

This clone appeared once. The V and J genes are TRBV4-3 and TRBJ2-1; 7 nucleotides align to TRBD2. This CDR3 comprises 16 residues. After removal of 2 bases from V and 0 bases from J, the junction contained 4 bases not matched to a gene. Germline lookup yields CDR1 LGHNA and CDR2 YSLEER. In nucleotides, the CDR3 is TGCGCCAGCAGCCAACATCGCGGGGGCTCCTACAATGAGCAGTTCTTC. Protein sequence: CASSQHRGGSYNEQFF.

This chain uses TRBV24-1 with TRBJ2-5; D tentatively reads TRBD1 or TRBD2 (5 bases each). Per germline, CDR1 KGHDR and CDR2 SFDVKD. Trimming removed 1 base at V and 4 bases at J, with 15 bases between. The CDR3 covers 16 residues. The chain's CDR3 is CATSDLSGSGSETQYF. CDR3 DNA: TGTGCCACCAGTGATTTATCGGGGTCAGGGTCAGAGACCCAGTACTTC.

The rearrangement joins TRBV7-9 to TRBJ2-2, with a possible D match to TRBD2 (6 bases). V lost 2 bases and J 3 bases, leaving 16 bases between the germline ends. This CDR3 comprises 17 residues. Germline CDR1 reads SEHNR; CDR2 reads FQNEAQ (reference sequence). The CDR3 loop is CASSLSHRGSDTGELFF. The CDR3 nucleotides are TGTGCCAGCAGCTTATCTCATCGGGGGAGTGACACCGGGGAGCTGTTTTTT. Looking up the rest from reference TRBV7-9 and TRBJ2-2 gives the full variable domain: DTGVSQNPRHKITKRGQNVTFRCDPISEHNRLYWYRQTLGQGPEFLTYFQNEAQLEKSRLLSDRFSAERPKGSFSTLEIQRTEQGDSAMYLCASSLSHRGSDTGELFFGEGSRLTVL.

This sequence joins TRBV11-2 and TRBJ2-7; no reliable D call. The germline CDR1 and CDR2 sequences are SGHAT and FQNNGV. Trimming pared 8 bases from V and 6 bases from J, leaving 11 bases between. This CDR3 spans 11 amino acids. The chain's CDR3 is CASLVGSEQYF. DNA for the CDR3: TGTGCCAGCTTAGTAGGGTCCGAGCAGTACTTC.

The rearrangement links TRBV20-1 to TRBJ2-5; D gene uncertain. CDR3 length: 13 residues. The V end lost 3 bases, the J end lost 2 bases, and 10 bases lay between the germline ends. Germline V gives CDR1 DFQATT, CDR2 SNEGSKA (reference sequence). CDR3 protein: CSASLSWQETQYF. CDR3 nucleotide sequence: TGCAGTGCTAGTTTGAGTTGGCAAGAGACCCAGTACTTC.

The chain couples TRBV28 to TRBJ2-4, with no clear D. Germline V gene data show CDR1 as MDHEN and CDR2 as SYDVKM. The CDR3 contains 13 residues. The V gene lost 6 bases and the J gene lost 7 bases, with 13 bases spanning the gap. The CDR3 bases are TGTGCCAGCAGCCCCGCGGCGCTGAACATTCAGTACTTC. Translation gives CASSPAALNIQYF.

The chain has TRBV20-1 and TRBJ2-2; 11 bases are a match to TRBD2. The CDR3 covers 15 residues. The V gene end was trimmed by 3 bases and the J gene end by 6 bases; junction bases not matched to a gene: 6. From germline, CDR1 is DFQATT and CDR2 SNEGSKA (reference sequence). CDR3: CSASFSGGAAGELFF. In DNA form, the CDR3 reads TGCAGTGCTAGTTTTAGCGGGGGGGCCGCCGGGGAGCTGTTTTTT.